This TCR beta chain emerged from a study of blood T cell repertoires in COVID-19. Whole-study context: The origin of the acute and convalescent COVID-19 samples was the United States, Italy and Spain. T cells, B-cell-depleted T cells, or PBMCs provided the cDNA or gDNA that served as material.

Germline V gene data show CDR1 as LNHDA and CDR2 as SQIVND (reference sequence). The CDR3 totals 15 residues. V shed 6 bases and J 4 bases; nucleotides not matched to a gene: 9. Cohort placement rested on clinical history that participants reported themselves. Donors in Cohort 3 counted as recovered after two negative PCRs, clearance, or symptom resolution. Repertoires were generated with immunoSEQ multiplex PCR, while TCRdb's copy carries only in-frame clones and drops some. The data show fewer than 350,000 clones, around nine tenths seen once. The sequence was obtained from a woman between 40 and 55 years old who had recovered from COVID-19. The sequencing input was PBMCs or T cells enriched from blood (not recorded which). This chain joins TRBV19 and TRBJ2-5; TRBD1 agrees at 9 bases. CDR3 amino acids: CASRGGQGTAETQYF. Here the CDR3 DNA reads TGTGCCAGTAGAGGAGGACAGGGGACGGCAGAGACCCAGTACTTC.